This note documents a single T cell receptor beta chain sequence. The ends were cut back, 6 bases at V and 4 bases at J, with 14 bases in the middle. There are 13 residues in the CDR3. Germline assignment: CDR1 DFQATT and CDR2 SNEGSKA (reference sequence). Each donor was a healthy Caucasian individual from Russia, aged roughly 6 to 95. There were at least 5.5 micrograms of total RNA extracted from every sample. The data stem from a study of blood T cells in healthy people across ages. A sample-barcoded 5' primer and a J-beta primer mix were used in a second PCR of about 7 to 12 cycles. MiXCR, applied by TCRdb to the 5' RACE reads, yields one record per CDR3 protein. The sample has about 800,000 distinct CDR3 sequences, more than 45% seen once.

This chain connects TRBV20-1 to TRBJ2-3; D possibly uses TRBD1 or TRBD2 (5 bases each). The sequence derives from a man aged 25-45 years in good health. The material sequenced was blood. The CDR3 region has the DNA TGCAGTGCCATTGTCGGGGCCGCAGATACGCAGTATTTT. Amino acid sequence: CSAIVGAADTQYF.